This TCR beta chain came from a study of persistence of HIV-infected CD4 T cells. This was the immunoSEQ version 4 assay in survey mode. The assay was immunoSEQ multiplex PCR, and TCRdb's table has in-frame clones only and misses some. In the table there are 37,000 or so clones, roughly 80% of which are singletons. V was trimmed by 6 bases and J by 9 bases, leaving 15 bases between them. Germline CDR1 reads MDHEN; CDR2 reads SYDVKM. The CDR3 is made up of 13 amino acids. Stimulation used around 10 ug/mL lysate from CMV-infected fibroblasts. Memory cells lacking CD40L and CD69 with high CD45RO were sorted. The table lists this clone with a few counts. Antigen: not known.

The chain couples TRBV28 to TRBJ1-5, with D possibly matching TRBD1 (5 bases). Specimen: CD4+ T cells sorted from PBMCs after roughly 19-hour stimulation, collected from a patient who received antiretroviral therapy. The TCR was taken from an adult man with HIV who was CMV-seropositive. CDR3 residues: CASSLGASRPQHF. DNA for the CDR3: TGTGCCAGCAGCCTCGGGGCCTCGAGGCCCCAGCATTTT.